These 28 T cell receptor beta chains were sequenced from one sample in a study of T cells after posttransplantation cyclophosphamide. A marrow graft followed busulfan-fludarabine conditioning, with cyclophosphamide on days +3 and +4. Only in-frame clones appear in the TCRdb table, and some are missing; sequencing was by immunoSEQ multiplex PCR. The sample holds about 8,000 clones; approximately 85% are singletons and the top ten take around a sixth. Source: CD4+ T cells sorted from blood, taken more than 1,000 days after allogeneic stem cell transplant with posttransplant cyclophosphamide. Receptor source: a female patient aged 40 to 50 who received an allogeneic stem cell transplant from a related donor, was CMV-positive, and had no GVHD. Some T cells may be provided by the graft donor.

The DNA of the CDR3 is TGTGCCAGCAGTGAAGCAGGGGAATCCTACGAGCAGTACTTC. It codes for CASSEAGESYEQYF. The rearrangement uses TRBV6-1 and TRBJ2-7; D is perhaps TRBD1 (5 bases). The V end was cut by 0 bases, the J end by 1 base, with 7 bases between. In germline, CDR1 is MNHNS, CDR2 SASEGT. This CDR3 region has 14 residues.

This chain uses TRBV5-1 with TRBJ2-3, with 16 bases lining up with TRBD2. V was pared by 0 bases and J by 3 bases, with 7 bases of the junction left unmatched. This CDR3 contains 19 residues. Germline assignment: CDR1 SGHRS and CDR2 YFSETQ. The CDR3 here is CASSLAGTSGGAGTDTQYF. The CDR3 DNA sequence: TGCGCCAGCAGCTTGGCCGGGACTAGCGGGGGGGCGGGTACAGATACGCAGTATTTT.

A few counts support this clone. The chain recombines TRBV27 with TRBJ1-5, with 7 bases lining up with TRBD1. V shed 2 bases and J 4 bases; nucleotides not matched to a gene: 5. CDR1 is MNHEY, CDR2 SMNVEV, per germline (reference sequence). The CDR3 has 15 amino acids. Written as DNA, the CDR3 is TGTGCCAGCAGTTTAGCAGGGGGTGGAAATCAGCCCCAGCATTTT. It specifies CASSLAGGGNQPQHF.

This clone was picked up a small number of times. The chain employs TRBV19 and TRBJ1-4; D not resolved. The CDR3 totals 14 residues. V shed 5 bases and J shed 0 bases, with 7 bases lying between them. Germline assignment: CDR1 LNHDA and CDR2 SQIVND (reference sequence). In nucleotides, the CDR3 is TGTGCCAGTAGTCTAACAGCAACTAATGAAAAACTGTTTTTT. Protein: CASSLTATNEKLFF.

This clone was counted a single time. The V and J genes are TRBV14 and TRBJ1-1; no firm D call. V lost 2 bases and J lost 2, with 9 bases in between. Germline CDR1 and CDR2: SGHDN and FVKESK. This CDR3 has 14 amino acids. The CDR3 bases are TGTGCCAGCAGCCAAACTCGGTTCAACACTGAAGCTTTCTTT. Translating gives CASSQTRFNTEAFF.

This chain links TRBV5-5 with TRBJ1-1; D is unresolved. Trimming pared 0 bases from V and 5 bases from J, leaving 5 bases between. CDR1 SGHKS and CDR2 YYEKEE come from the germline V gene (reference sequence). This CDR3 region has 12 residues. CDR3 sequence reads: CASSLGATEAFF. CDR3 DNA: TGTGCCAGCAGCTTGGGGGCTACTGAAGCTTTCTTT.

The CDR3 reads CASSSTTGGTYEQYF. Written as DNA, the CDR3 is TGCGCCAGCAGCTCGACGACAGGGGGCACCTACGAGCAGTACTTC. The chain uses TRBV5-1 and TRBJ2-7; the match to TRBD1 covers 10 bases. The CDR3 runs to 15 residues. Per germline, CDR1 SGHRS and CDR2 YFSETQ. J lost 2 bases, V lost 3 bases, and 5 bases had no gene match.

The chain carries TRBV29-1 and TRBJ2-7; possibly TRBD1 for D (6 bases). Trimming took 6 bases from V and 6 from J, leaving 21 bases between them. CDR1 and CDR2 from the germline V gene are SQVTM and ANQGSEA. The CDR3 has 14 residues. The CDR3 reads CSVTQGAIESEQYF. The CDR3 coding sequence is TGCAGCGTGACACAGGGTGCAATCGAGAGCGAGCAGTACTTC.

This chain uses TRBV7-3 with TRBJ1-2, with D uncertain. Trimming left V 5 bases short and J 4 bases short, with 11 bases between. This CDR3 comprises 13 residues. Germline assignment: CDR1 SGHTA and CDR2 FQGTGA. CDR3 residues: CASSLEGGYGYTF. For the CDR3, the DNA is TGTGCCAGCAGCCTCGAGGGAGGCTATGGCTACACCTTC.

The chain recombines TRBV19 with TRBJ1-1, with 7 bases that match TRBD1. The V and J ends lost 5 bases and 1 base, in that order; junction bases with no gene match: 4. This CDR3 contains 14 residues. The V gene's germline CDR1 is LNHDA and CDR2 SQIVND (reference sequence). The CDR3 DNA is TGTGCCAGTAGTTTGGGACAGACGAACACTGAAGCTTTCTTT. Its translation is CASSLGQTNTEAFF.

This clone was observed a single time. V and J are TRBV10-3 and TRBJ2-3; 8 nucleotides agree with TRBD2. The V gene end was trimmed by 5 bases and the J gene end by 2 bases; junction bases not matched to a gene: 9. CDR3 size: 16 residues. Germline V gives CDR1 ENHRY, CDR2 SYGVKD. The CDR3: CAISKATGGYTDTQYF. Written as DNA, the CDR3 is TGTGCCATCAGTAAGGCCACGGGGGGGTACACAGATACGCAGTATTTT.

This rearrangement joins TRBV6-5 to TRBJ2-5; the D gene is possibly TRBD1 (5 bases). The length of the CDR3 is 14 residues. V was clipped by 2 bases and J by 1 base, with 8 bases between them. Germline V lookup: CDR1 MNHEY, CDR2 SVGAGI. In DNA, the CDR3 is TGTGCCAGCAGTTACAGCAGGGTCCAAGAGACCCAGTACTTC. Its protein product is CASSYSRVQETQYF.

The V call is TRBV5-6, the J call TRBJ2-7, with 7 bases fitting TRBD1. Germline V gene sequence: CDR1 SGHDT, CDR2 YYEEEE. Germline trimming cut 4 bases from V and 8 bases from J; bases unmatched to any gene: 6. The CDR3 is 12 residues long. CDR3 amino acids: CASSPTGLKQYF. The CDR3 DNA follows: TGTGCCAGCAGCCCGACAGGGCTTAAGCAGTACTTC.

This clone was observed a handful of times. J is TRBJ1-3 and V is TRBV5-1; D unresolved. Trimming took 1 base from V and 4 from J, leaving 9 bases between them. The CDR3 is 14 residues long. Germline CDR1 SGHRS, CDR2 YFSETQ. The CDR3 DNA is TGCGCCAGCAGCTTGACGAGTACCGGAAACACCATATATTTT. Amino acid sequence: CASSLTSTGNTIYF.

The chain uses TRBV29-1 and TRBJ1-2; unclear D gene. The CDR3 length is 12 residues. The V gene's germline CDR1 is SQVTM and CDR2 ANQGSEA. V was trimmed by 5 bases and J by 6 bases, leaving 13 bases between them. CDR3 sequence reads: CSVSRLRDGYTF. The DNA for the CDR3 is TGCAGCGTTTCTCGGTTACGGGATGGCTACACCTTC.

J is TRBJ1-5 and V is TRBV7-9; 7 bases agree with TRBD1. CDR1 and CDR2 from the germline V gene are SEHNR and FQNEAQ (reference sequence). CDR3 length: 19 amino acids. V trimming: 1 base; J trimming: 1 base; junction bases outside the gene matches: 13. The CDR3 region is CASSLVGTARLGSNQPQHF. As DNA, the CDR3 is TGTGCCAGCAGCTTAGTAGGGACAGCCCGTCTAGGAAGCAATCAGCCCCAGCATTTT.

The chain has TRBV6-5 and TRBJ1-1; no firm D call. CDR1 and CDR2 (germline): MNHEY, SVGAGI. The ends were cut back, 6 bases at V and 2 bases at J, with 7 bases in the middle. The CDR3 is 12 amino acids. CDR3 protein: CASRRSNTEAFF. The CDR3 bases are TGTGCCAGCAGGAGGAGCAACACTGAAGCTTTCTTT.

The V call is TRBV6-4, the J call TRBJ1-2; possibly TRBD1 for D (6 bases). CDR1 and CDR2 (germline): MRHNA, SNTAGT. The CDR3 extends over 14 amino acids. V dropped 4 bases and J dropped 2 bases, with 11 bases sitting between them. The CDR3, as DNA: TGTGCCAGCAGTGCCGACAGGAGCAACTATGGCTACACCTTC. Translating gives CASSADRSNYGYTF.

The chain links TRBV10-3 to TRBJ1-2, with 7 bases aligning to TRBD1. V shed 4 bases and J 1 base; nucleotides not matched to a gene: 3. The germline V gene encodes CDR1 ENHRY and CDR2 SYGVKD. The CDR3 length is 14 residues. The CDR3 loop reads CAISGRQGNYGYTF. The CDR3 nucleotides read TGTGCCATCAGTGGCAGACAGGGTAACTATGGCTACACCTTC.

The genes are TRBV7-2 and TRBJ2-7, with 8 nucleotides matching TRBD2. Germline V lookup: CDR1 SGHTA, CDR2 FQGNSA. The trim removed 2 bases at V and 6 bases at J, leaving 9 bases unmatched. CDR3 length: 15 amino acids. The CDR3 DNA reads as TGTGCCAGCAGCTTATACACGGGACTAGGTATCGAGCAGTACTTC. Amino acid sequence: CASSLYTGLGIEQYF.

This clone came up a few times. The V call is TRBV5-4, the J call TRBJ2-5; TRBD2 matches at 8 bases. This CDR3 region has 15 residues. Trimming cost V 3 bases and J 2 bases; bases outside gene matches: 6. The germline V gene encodes CDR1 SGHNT and CDR2 YYREEE (reference sequence). CDR3 residues: CASSSGAGVQETQYF. In DNA, the CDR3 is TGTGCCAGCAGCTCGGGAGCGGGGGTACAAGAGACCCAGTACTTC.

Comment on this clone: At one end the junction does not follow the germline gene, possibly because of a read error. DNA for the CDR3: TGCGCCAGCGGCTTGGCCTATTACTCCGAGCAGTACTTC. Its protein is CASGLAYYSEQYF. V usage is TRBV5-1 and J usage is TRBJ2-7; D remains ambiguous. Per germline, CDR1 SGHRS and CDR2 YFSETQ. This CDR3 is built from 13 residues.

V gene TRBV7-9 combines with J gene TRBJ1-1; D is undetermined. Trimming stripped 5 bases from V and 10 bases from J, with 14 bases between. The CDR3 loop spans 12 amino acids. Germline CDR1 SEHNR, CDR2 FQNEAQ (reference sequence). CDR3 nucleotide sequence: TGTGCCAGCAGCCCTAGGGAGTTCGGAGCTTTCTTT. Residues: CASSPREFGAFF. The full variable domain, rest sourced from reference TRBV7-9 and TRBJ1-1, is DTGVSQNPRHKITKRGQNVTFRCDPISEHNRLYWYRQTLGQGPEFLTYFQNEAQLEKSRLLSDRFSAERPKGSFSTLEIQRTEQGDSAMYLCASSPREFGAFFGQGTRLTVV.

The chain carries TRBV5-1 and TRBJ1-1; no clear D gene. Trimming took off 4 bases at V and 8 bases at J, with 15 bases between the two ends. Germline lookup yields CDR1 SGHRS and CDR2 YFSETQ. The CDR3 loop spans 13 amino acids. The CDR3 DNA follows: TGCGCCAGCAGCGTTGAGGCCCAAAGGGAAGCTTTCTTT. Translated: CASSVEAQREAFF.

Judged by abundance, this clone is medium-sized (0.01 to 0.1%). The CDR3 region has the DNA TGTGCCAGCAGCTTAGAGCCACCTCTAAACACCATATATTTT. This gives the protein CASSLEPPLNTIYF. This chain connects TRBV7-6 to TRBJ1-3, with D hard to call. The germline V gene has CDR1 SGHVS and CDR2 FNYEAQ. The length of the CDR3 is 14 residues. Trimming pared 1 base from V and 6 bases from J, leaving 10 bases between.

This chain uses TRBV19 with TRBJ2-2; 11 bases agree with TRBD2. This CDR3 has 16 amino acids. Germline assignment: CDR1 LNHDA and CDR2 SQIVND (reference sequence). The V and J ends lost 4 bases and 3 bases, in that order; junction bases with no gene match: 4. CDR3 residues: CASSRQLAGDTGELFF. The CDR3 coding sequence is TGTGCCAGTAGTAGGCAACTAGCGGGAGACACCGGGGAGCTGTTTTTT.

The chain has TRBV19 and TRBJ1-5, with D possibly TRBD1 on 5 matching bases. Germline V gene sequence: CDR1 LNHDA, CDR2 SQIVND (reference sequence). The CDR3 is made up of 16 amino acids. The germline V and J ends were trimmed by 4 bases and 5 bases, with 18 bases remaining between them. The CDR3 spells CASSTAGPIPDQPQHF. The CDR3 DNA reads as TGTGCCAGTAGTACGGCGGGGCCCATCCCAGATCAGCCCCAGCATTTT. The whole variable domain, remainder taken from reference TRBV19 and TRBJ1-5, is DGGITQSPKYLFRKEGQNVTLSCEQNLNHDAMYWYRQDPGQGLRLIYYSQIVNDFQKGDIAEGYSVSREKKESFPLTVTSAQKNPTAFYLCASSTAGPIPDQPQHFGDGTRLSIL.

The chain is built from TRBV5-1 and TRBJ2-2; 13 bases match TRBD2. The trim removed 2 bases at V and 2 bases at J, leaving 3 bases unmatched. Germline CDR1 reads SGHRS; CDR2 reads YFSETQ. This CDR3 has 17 residues. The CDR3 nucleotides read TGCGCCAGCAGCTTAGGGACTAGCGGGGCCAACACCGGGGAGCTGTTTTTT. It encodes CASSLGTSGANTGELFF.